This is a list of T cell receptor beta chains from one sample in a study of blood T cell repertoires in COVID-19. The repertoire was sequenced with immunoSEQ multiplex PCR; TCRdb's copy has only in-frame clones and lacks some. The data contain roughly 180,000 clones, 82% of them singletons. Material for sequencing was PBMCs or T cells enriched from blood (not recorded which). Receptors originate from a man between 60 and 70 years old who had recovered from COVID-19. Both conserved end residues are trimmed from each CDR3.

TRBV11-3,ASSLGGQDMLEQF
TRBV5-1,ASSLSGDTEAF
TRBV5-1,ASSSGTARETQY
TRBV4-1,ASSQELGRAYEQY
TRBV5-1,ASSSDNRDRVTEAF
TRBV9,ASSVVDRGITNYGYT
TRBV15,ATSRWLAGNTGELF
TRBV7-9,ASSLEGLRTSYEQY
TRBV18,ASSPLAGAHGYT
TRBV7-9,ASSPPGLAVYEQY
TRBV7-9,ASSPGTGGYEQY